This TCR beta chain is from a study of blood T cell repertoires in COVID-19. Whole-study context: COVID-19 samples collected from the United States, Italy and Spain covered acute and convalescent phases.

Methods used by the authors: The assay estimated nucleated cells by amplifying reference gene primers. Profiling relied on immunoSEQ multiplex PCR, and the TCRdb table lists in-frame clones only, not all of them. That table gives V, J and clone size, and the DNA gave D and trimming. The table records about 170,000 clones, 80% to 90% of them present only once. CDR1 and CDR2 (germline): LNHDA, SQIVND (reference sequence). This CDR3 region has 14 residues. V was pared by 5 bases and J by 10 bases, with 15 bases between. The cohort comprised adults aged 18 to 89 years residing in under 30 US areas. Participants' own reports of clinical history determined their cohort assignment.

V is TRBV19 and J is TRBJ1-6, with TRBD1 as a possible D gene (6 bases). What was sequenced was PBMCs or T cells enriched from blood (not recorded which). The sequence came from a woman in her forties or fifties in a cohort exposed to, infected with or recovered from COVID-19 (not recorded which). The CDR3 DNA reads as TGTGCCAGTAGTGCGACAGGAGAGGGATCACCCCTCCACTTT. As protein: CASSATGEGSPLHF.